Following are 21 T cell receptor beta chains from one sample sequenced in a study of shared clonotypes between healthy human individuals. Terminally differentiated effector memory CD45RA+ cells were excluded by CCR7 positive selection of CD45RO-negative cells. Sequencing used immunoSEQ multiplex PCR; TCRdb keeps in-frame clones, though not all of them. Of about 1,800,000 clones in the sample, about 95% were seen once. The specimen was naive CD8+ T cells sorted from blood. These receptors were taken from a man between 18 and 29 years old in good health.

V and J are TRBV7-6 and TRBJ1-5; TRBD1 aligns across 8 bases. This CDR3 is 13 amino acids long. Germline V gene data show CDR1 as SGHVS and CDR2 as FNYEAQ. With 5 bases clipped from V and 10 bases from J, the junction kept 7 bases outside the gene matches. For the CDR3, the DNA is TGTGCCAGCAGCGACGGACAGGGTGGACCCCAGCATTTT. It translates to CASSDGQGGPQHF.

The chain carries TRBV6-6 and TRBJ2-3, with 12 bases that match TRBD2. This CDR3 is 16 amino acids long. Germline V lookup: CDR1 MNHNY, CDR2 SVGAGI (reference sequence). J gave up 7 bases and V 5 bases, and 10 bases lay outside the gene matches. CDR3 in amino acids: CASSPSLAGGPYTQYF. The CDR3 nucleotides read TGTGCCAGCAGTCCCTCTCTAGCGGGAGGGCCATATACGCAGTATTTT.

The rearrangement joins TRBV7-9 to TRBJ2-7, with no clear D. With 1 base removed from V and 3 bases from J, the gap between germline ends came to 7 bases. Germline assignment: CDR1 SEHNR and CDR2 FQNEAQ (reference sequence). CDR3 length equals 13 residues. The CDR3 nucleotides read TGTGCCAGCAGCTTAGTAGGGTTCTACGAGCAGTACTTC. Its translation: CASSLVGFYEQYF.

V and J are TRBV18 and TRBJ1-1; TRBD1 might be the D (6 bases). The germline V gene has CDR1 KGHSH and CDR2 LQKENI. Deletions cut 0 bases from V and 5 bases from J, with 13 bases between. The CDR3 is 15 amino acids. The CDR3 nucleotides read TGTGCCAGCTCACCACCCCCAGGGCAGGGGACTGAAGCTTTCTTT. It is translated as CASSPPPGQGTEAFF. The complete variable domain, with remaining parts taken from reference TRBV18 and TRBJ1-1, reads NAGVMQNPRHLVRRRGQEARLRCSPMKGHSHVYWYRQLPEEGLKFMVYLQKENIIDESGMPKERFSAEFPKEGPSILRIQQVVRGDSAAYFCASSPPPGQGTEAFFGQGTRLTVV.

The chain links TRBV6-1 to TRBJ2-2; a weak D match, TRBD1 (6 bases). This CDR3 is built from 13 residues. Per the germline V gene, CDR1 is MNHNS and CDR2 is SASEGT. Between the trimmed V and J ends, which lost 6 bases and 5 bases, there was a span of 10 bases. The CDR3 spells CASSSTGTGELFF. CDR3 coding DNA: TGTGCCAGCAGCTCTACAGGGACCGGGGAGCTGTTTTTT.

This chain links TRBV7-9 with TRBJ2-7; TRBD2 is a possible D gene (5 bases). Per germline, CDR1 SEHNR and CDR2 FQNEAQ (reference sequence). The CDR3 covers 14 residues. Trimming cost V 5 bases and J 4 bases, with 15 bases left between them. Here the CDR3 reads CASSPGVGGYEQYF. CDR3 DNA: TGTGCCAGCAGCCCCGGAGTCGGAGGTTACGAGCAGTACTTC.

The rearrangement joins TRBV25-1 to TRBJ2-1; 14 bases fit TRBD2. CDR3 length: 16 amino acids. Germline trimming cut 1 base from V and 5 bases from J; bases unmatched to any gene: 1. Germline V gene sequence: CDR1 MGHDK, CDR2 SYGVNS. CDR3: CASSEWGLAGDNEQFF. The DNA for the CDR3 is TGTGCCAGCAGTGAATGGGGACTAGCGGGAGACAATGAGCAGTTCTTC.

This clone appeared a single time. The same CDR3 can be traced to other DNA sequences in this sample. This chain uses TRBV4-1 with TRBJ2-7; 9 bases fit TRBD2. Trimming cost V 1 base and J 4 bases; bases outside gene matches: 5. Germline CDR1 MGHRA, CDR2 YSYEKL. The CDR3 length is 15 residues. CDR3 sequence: CASSQGLAGVYEQYF. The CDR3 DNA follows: TGCGCCAGCAGCCAAGGGTTAGCGGGGGTTTACGAGCAGTACTTC.

DNA for the CDR3: TGTGCCAGCAGCTTAGAGGGATCGGCAGCCTACATGAACACTGAAGCTTTCTTT. As protein: CASSLEGSAAYMNTEAFF. The chain couples TRBV7-2 to TRBJ1-1, with D unresolved. Between the trimmed V and J ends, which lost 1 base and 0 bases, there was a span of 18 bases. The germline V gene has CDR1 SGHTA and CDR2 FQGNSA. The CDR3 has 18 residues.

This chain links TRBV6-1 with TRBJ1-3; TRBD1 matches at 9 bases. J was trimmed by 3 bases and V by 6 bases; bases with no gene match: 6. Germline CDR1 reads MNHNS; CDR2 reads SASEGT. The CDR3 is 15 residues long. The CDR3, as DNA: TGTGCCAGCAGGGGACAGGGAACAGGTGGAAACACCATATATTTT. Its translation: CASRGQGTGGNTIYF.

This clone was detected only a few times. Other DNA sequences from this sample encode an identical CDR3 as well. CDR3 bases: TGTGCCATCAGTGACAGCTACGAGCAGTACTTC. It specifies CAISDSYEQYF. V is TRBV10-3 and J is TRBJ2-7; no clear D gene. CDR3 length equals 11 residues. The V end lost 3 bases, the J end lost 3 bases, and 3 bases lay between the germline ends. Germline CDR1 reads ENHRY; CDR2 reads SYGVKD.

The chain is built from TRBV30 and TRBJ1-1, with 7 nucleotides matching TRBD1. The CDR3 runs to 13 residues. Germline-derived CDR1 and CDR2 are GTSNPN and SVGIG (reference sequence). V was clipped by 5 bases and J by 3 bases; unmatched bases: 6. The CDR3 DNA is TGTGCCTGGGGAAGGGGGCATGACACTGAAGCTTTCTTT. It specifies CAWGRGHDTEAFF.

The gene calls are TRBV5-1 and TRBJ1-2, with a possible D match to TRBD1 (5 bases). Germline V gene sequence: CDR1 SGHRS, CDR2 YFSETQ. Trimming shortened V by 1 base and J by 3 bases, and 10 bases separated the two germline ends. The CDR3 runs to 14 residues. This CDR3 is CASSLTGSDYGYTF. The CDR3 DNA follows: TGCGCCAGCAGCTTGACAGGTTCGGACTATGGCTACACCTTC.

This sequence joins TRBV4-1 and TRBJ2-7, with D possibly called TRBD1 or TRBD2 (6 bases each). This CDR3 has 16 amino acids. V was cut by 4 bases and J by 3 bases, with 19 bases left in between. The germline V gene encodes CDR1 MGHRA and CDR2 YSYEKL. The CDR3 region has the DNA TGCGCCAGCAGCCCGCTGGGGGGCGCATCCCTCTACGAGCAGTACTTC. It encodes CASSPLGGASLYEQYF.

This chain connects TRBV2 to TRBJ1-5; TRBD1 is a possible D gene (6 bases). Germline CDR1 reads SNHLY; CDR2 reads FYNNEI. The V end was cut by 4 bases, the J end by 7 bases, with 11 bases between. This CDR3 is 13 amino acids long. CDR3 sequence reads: CASSGTGSQPQHF. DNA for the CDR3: TGTGCCAGCAGTGGAACAGGGAGCCAGCCCCAGCATTTT. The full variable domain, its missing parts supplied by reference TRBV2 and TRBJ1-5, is EPEVTQTPSHQVTQMGQEVILRCVPISNHLYFYWYRQILGQKVEFLVSFYNNEISEKSEIFDDQFSVERPDGSNFTLKIRSTKLEDSAMYFCASSGTGSQPQHFGDGTRLSIL.

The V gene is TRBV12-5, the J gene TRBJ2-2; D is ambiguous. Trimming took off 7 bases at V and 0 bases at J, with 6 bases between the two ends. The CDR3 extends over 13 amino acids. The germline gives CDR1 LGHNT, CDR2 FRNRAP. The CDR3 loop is CASVRPNTGELFF. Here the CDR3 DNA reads TGTGCTAGTGTGCGTCCGAACACCGGGGAGCTGTTTTTT.

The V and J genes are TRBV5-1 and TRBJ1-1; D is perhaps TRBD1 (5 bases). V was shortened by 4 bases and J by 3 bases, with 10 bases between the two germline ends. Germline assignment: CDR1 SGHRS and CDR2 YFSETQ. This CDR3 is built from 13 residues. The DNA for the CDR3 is TGCGCCAGCAGCACCGTGGGGGACACTGAAGCTTTCTTT. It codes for CASSTVGDTEAFF.

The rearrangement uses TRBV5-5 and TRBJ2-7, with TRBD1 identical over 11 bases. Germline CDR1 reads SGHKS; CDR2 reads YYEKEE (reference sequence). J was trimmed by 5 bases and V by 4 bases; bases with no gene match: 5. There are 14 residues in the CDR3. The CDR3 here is CASSPWGQGDEQYF. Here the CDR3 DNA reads TGTGCCAGCAGCCCATGGGGACAGGGGGACGAGCAGTACTTC.

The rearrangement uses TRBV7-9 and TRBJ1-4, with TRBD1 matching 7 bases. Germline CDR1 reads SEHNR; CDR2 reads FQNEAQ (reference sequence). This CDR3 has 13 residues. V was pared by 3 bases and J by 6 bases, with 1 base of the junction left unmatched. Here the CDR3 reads CASSFDRDEKLFF. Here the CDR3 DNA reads TGTGCCAGCAGCTTTGACAGGGATGAAAAACTGTTTTTT.

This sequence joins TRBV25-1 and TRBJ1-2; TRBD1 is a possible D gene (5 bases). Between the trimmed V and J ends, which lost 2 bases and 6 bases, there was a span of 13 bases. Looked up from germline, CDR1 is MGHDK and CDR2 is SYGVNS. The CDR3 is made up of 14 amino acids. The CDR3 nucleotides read TGTGCCAGCAGTGAAGGGAGTCGCAGGGATGGCTACACCTTC. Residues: CASSEGSRRDGYTF.

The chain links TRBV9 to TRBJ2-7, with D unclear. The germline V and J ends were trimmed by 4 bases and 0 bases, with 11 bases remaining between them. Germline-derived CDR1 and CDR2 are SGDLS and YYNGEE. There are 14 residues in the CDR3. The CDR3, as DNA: TGTGCCAGCAGCCCGGGTTCGGGCTCCTACGAGCAGTACTTC. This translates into CASSPGSGSYEQYF.